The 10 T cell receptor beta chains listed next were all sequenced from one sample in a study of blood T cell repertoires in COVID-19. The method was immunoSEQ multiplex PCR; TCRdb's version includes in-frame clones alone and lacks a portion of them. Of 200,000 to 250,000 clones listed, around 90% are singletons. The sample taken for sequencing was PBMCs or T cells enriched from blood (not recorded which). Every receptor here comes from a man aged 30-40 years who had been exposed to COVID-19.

CDR3 sequence: CASSISNRGSSNQPQHF. Here the CDR3 DNA reads TGTGCCAGTAGTATCTCCAACAGGGGATCAAGCAATCAGCCCCAGCATTTT. The chain links TRBV19 to TRBJ1-5; 7 bases match TRBD1. The J segment lost 1 base and the V segment lost 3 bases, leaving 9 bases of the junction unmatched. Looked up from germline, CDR1 is LNHDA and CDR2 is SQIVND (reference sequence). The CDR3 spans 17 residues. Variable domain in full (rest from reference TRBV19 and TRBJ1-5): DGGITQSPKYLFRKEGQNVTLSCEQNLNHDAMYWYRQDPGQGLRLIYYSQIVNDFQKGDIAEGYSVSREKKESFPLTVTSAQKNPTAFYLCASSISNRGSSNQPQHFGDGTRLSIL.

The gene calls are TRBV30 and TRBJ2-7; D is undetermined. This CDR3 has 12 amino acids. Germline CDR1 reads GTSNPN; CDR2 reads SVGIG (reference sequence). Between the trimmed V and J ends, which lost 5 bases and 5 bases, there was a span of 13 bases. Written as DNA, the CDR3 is TGTGCCTGGGTTTTCGGGTCCCACGAGCAGTACTTC. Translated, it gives CAWVFGSHEQYF. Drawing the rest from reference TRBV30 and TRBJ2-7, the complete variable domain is SQTIHQWPATLVQPVGSPLSLECTVEGTSNPNLYWYRQAAGRGLQLLFYSVGIGQISSEVPQNLSASRPQDRQFILSSKKLLLSDSGFYLCAWVFGSHEQYFGPGTRLTVT.

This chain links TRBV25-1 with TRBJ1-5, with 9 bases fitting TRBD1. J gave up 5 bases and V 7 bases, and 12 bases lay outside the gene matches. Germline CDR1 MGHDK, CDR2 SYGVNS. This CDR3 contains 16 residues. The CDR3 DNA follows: TGTGCCAGCATCCGCCGAACGGGACAGGGCGATCAGCCCCAGCATTTT. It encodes CASIRRTGQGDQPQHF.

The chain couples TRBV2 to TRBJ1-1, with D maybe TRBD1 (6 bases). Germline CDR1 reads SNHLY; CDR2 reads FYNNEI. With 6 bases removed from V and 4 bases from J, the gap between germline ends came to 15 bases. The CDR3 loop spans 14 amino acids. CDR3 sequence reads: CASRQEQGSTEAFF. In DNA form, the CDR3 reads TGTGCCAGCAGACAAGAACAGGGAAGCACTGAAGCTTTCTTT. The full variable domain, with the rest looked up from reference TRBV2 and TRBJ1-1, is EPEVTQTPSHQVTQMGQEVILRCVPISNHLYFYWYRQILGQKVEFLVSFYNNEISEKSEIFDDQFSVERPDGSNFTLKIRSTKLEDSAMYFCASRQEQGSTEAFFGQGTRLTVV.

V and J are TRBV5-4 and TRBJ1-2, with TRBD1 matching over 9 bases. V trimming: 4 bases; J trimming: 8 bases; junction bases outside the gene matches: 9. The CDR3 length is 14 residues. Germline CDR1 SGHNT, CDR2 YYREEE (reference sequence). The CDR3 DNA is TGTGCCAGCAGCCAGGACAGGGGATGGGCGGGCTACACCTTC. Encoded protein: CASSQDRGWAGYTF.

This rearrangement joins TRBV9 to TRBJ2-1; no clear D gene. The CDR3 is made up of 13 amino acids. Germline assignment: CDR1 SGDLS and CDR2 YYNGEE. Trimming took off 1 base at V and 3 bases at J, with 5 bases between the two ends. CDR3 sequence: CASSVSGYNEQFF. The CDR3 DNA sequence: TGTGCCAGCAGCGTATCCGGCTACAATGAGCAGTTCTTC.

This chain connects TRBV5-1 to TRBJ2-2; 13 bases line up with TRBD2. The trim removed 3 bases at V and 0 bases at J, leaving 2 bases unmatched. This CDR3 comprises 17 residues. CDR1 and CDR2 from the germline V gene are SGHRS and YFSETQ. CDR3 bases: TGCGCCAGCAGCTGGACTAGCGGGGGATCGAACACCGGGGAGCTGTTTTTT. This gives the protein CASSWTSGGSNTGELFF.

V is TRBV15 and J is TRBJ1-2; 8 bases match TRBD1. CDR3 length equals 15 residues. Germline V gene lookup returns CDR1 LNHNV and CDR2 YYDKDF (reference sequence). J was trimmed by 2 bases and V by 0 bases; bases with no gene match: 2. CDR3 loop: CATSREQGGNYGYTF. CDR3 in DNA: TGTGCCACCAGCAGAGAACAGGGGGGAAACTATGGCTACACCTTC.

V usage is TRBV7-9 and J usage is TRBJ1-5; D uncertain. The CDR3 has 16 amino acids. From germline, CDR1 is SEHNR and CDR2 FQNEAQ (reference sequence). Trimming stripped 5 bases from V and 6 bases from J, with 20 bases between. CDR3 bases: TGTGCCAGCAGCCCCGATAGGCAGGAAAAAAGTCAGCCCCAGCATTTT. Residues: CASSPDRQEKSQPQHF.

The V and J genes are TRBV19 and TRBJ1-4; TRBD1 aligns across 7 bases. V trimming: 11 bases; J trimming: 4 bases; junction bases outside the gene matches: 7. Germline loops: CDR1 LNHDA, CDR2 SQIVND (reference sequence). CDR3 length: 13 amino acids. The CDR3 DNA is TGTGCCGAACACGGGACAGATAATGAAAAACTGTTTTTT. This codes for CAEHGTDNEKLFF.